A selection of T cell receptor beta chains follows, all from one sample in a study of Ad26.COV2.S vaccination and SARS-CoV-2 variants. Method: immunoSEQ multiplex PCR; TCRdb's copy keeps in-frame clones and lacks some. The table lists around 270,000 clones, roughly 85% of them singletons, with approximately 3% in the top ten. Specimen: peripheral blood, collected in a trial of Ad26.COV2.S vaccine versus placebo. The receptor set was obtained from a person between 18 and 60 years old who received the Ad26.COV2.S COVID-19 vaccine or a placebo. CDR3s include the opening cysteine and the closing phenylalanine or tryptophan. A D gene is named only where the DNA matches it firmly. The size of a clone is reported for some rows only, either as once, few or many, or as a class for expanded clones.

TRBV11-2	once	.	TRBJ2-7	CASSSGPPYEQYF	TGTGCCAGCAGCTCCGGTCCCCCCTACGAGCAGTACTTC
TRBV7-9	.	TRBD1	TRBJ1-1	CASSSPGQMNTEAFF	TGTGCCAGCAGCTCCCCGGGACAGATGAACACTGAAGCTTTCTTT
TRBV14	.	TRBD1	TRBJ2-4	CASSQGFFRGQAKNIQYF	TGTGCCAGCAGCCAAGGCTTCTTCAGGGGGCAAGCCAAAAACATTCAGTACTTC
TRBV3-1/TRBV3-2	once	.	TRBJ2-5	CASSQTSATFETQYF	TGTGCCAGCAGCCAAACTAGTGCGACTTTTGAGACCCAGTACTTC
TRBV20-1	.	TRBD1	TRBJ1-1	CSASPADRAATEAFF	TGCAGTGCTAGTCCCGCGGACAGGGCAGCCACTGAAGCTTTCTTT
TRBV4-3	.	TRBD1	TRBJ2-5	CASSTGGGEETQYF	TGCGCCAGCAGTACAGGGGGTGGCGAAGAGACCCAGTACTTC
TRBV6-2/TRBV6-3	once	.	TRBJ1-5	CASSALTENQPQHF	TGTGCCAGCAGTGCACTAACAGAAAATCAGCCCCAGCATTTT
TRBV30	.	TRBD1	TRBJ2-2	CAWSVLGTAVPGELFF	TGTGCCTGGAGTGTATTAGGGACAGCGGTTCCCGGGGAGCTGTTTTTT
TRBV6-6	.	.	TRBJ2-1	CASSWGNEQFF	TGTGCCAGCAGTTGGGGGAATGAGCAGTTCTTC
TRBV11-1	.	.	TRBJ1-1	CASSLAWQPNTEAFF	TGTGCCAGCAGCTTAGCGTGGCAGCCTAACACTGAAGCTTTCTTT
TRBV6-5	.	.	TRBJ1-4	CASSKGRGGNEKLFF	TGTGCCAGTTCGAAAGGCAGGGGCGGTAATGAAAAACTGTTTTTT
TRBV5-6	few	.	TRBJ1-6	CASSLLGDTISKANSPLHF	TGTGCCAGCAGCTTGCTTGGGGACACAATCTCGAAGGCTAATTCACCCCTCCACTTT
TRBV15	.	.	TRBJ2-3	CATSSLTDTQYF	TGTGCCACCAGCAGTCTAACAGATACGCAGTATTTT
TRBV5-6	.	.	TRBJ2-5	CASSPLGPRETQYF	TGTGCCAGCAGCCCTTTGGGGCCAAGAGAGACCCAGTACTTC
TRBV19	.	.	TRBJ1-2	CASSVTGILGYGYTF	TGTGCCAGTAGTGTAACAGGGATTTTGGGTTATGGCTACACCTTC
TRBV6-1	.	.	TRBJ1-2	CASSEGSPNYGYTF	TGTGCCAGCAGTGAAGGGTCGCCTAACTATGGCTACACCTTC
TRBV15	.	.	TRBJ2-1	CATSRGEVHYNEQFF	TGTGCCACCAGCAGGGGGGAGGTTCACTACAATGAGCAGTTCTTC
TRBV30	.	.	TRBJ2-7	CAWSVRGKTYEQYF	TGTGCCTGGAGTGTACGAGGCAAGACCTACGAGCAGTACTTC
TRBV15	.	.	TRBJ1-6	CATSRDSLINSPLHF	TGTGCCACCAGCAGAGATAGCCTAATCAATTCACCCCTCCACTTT
TRBV7-2	once	.	TRBJ1-1	CASSLESVGDSEAFF	TGTGCCAGCAGCTTAGAGAGTGTAGGAGACAGTGAAGCTTTCTTT
TRBV24-1	.	.	TRBJ2-2	CATGTGELFF	TGTGCCACCGGAACCGGGGAGCTGTTTTTT
TRBV29-1	.	.	TRBJ1-2	CSVEQSNYGYTF	TGCAGCGTTGAACAGTCTAACTATGGCTACACCTTC
TRBV15	.	.	TRBJ2-6	CATSRQGLDGANVLTF	TGTGCCACCAGCAGACAGGGGTTGGATGGGGCCAACGTCCTGACTTTC
TRBV5-1	.	TRBD1	TRBJ2-2	CASSLLTPGQGIKGGELFF	TGCGCCAGCAGCTTGCTGACTCCGGGACAGGGGATAAAGGGCGGGGAGCTGTTTTTT
TRBV6-2/TRBV6-3	.	.	TRBJ1-1	CASSRRRTEAFF	TGTGCCAGCAGCCGTCGGAGAACTGAAGCTTTCTTT
TRBV11-2	.	.	TRBJ2-3	CASSLWTSTDTQYF	TGTGCCAGCAGCTTGTGGACTAGCACAGATACGCAGTATTTT
TRBV30	once	.	TRBJ2-1	CAWSLANTPWNEQFF	TGTGCCTGGAGCTTAGCCAATACACCCTGGAATGAGCAGTTCTTC
TRBV21-1	.	.	TRBJ2-1	CASSPRRRGNEQFF	TGTGCTAGCAGTCCAAGGAGGAGGGGCAATGAGCAGTTCTTC
TRBV7-9	.	TRBD1	TRBJ1-5	CASSPGQGMGNQPQHF	TGTGCCAGCAGCCCGGGACAGGGAATGGGCAATCAGCCCCAGCATTTT
TRBV6-2/TRBV6-3	.	TRBD2	TRBJ2-1	CASSIAGNYNEQFF	TGTGCCAGCAGCATAGCGGGAAACTACAATGAGCAGTTCTTC
TRBV14	.	.	TRBJ2-5	CASSRAGKTTQYF	TGTGCCAGCAGCCGCGCCGGGAAGACGACCCAGTACTTC
TRBV21-1	.	.	TRBJ1-5	CASTNRGCNQPQHF	TGTGCTAGCACCAACAGGGGGTGCAATCAGCCCCAGCATTTT
TRBV4-3	once	TRBD1	TRBJ1-2	CASSQGVPGQGSYGYTF	TGCGCCAGCAGCCAAGGGGTACCGGGACAGGGCTCCTATGGCTACACCTTC
TRBV7-3	.	TRBD2	TRBJ2-1	CASSLSGGNNEQFF	TGTGCCAGCAGCTTATCGGGGGGGAACAATGAGCAGTTCTTC
TRBV5-6	.	.	TRBJ2-5	CASSFRGEGETQYF	TGTGCCAGCAGCTTTCGCGGAGAGGGGGAGACCCAGTACTTC
TRBV24-1	.	.	TRBJ1-5	CATSDGTNQPQHF	TGTGCCACCAGTGATGGGACGAATCAGCCCCAGCATTTT